This T cell receptor beta chain was captured in a study of vaccination and CD4 T cells after COVID-19. Treatment given: roughly 10-day PBMC culture with coronavirus spike peptide pools or control peptides (ViraFEST assay). With peptide pools, ViraFEST first expanded antigen-specific T cells and afterwards sequenced their TCRs. Oncomine TCR Beta short-read sequencing was applied to DNA from cultured CD4+ T cells. In this case, cultured CD4+ T cells provided the extracted genomic DNA. MiXCR was run by TCRdb on the PCR reads, yielding one entry per CDR3 protein. The repertoire holds some 2,900 distinct CDR3 sequences, with 30% to 35% as singletons. This clonotype is large (0.1 to 1%) by share. The antigen is unknown. Germline assignment: CDR1 KGHSH and CDR2 LQKENI. After removal of 1 base from V and 4 bases from J, the junction contained 5 bases not matched to a gene. The CDR3 is 15 residues long.

Sequenced sample: CD4+ T cells from blood, cultured in vitro. The rearrangement uses TRBV18 and TRBJ1-2; 8 nucleotides agree with TRBD1. The clonotype originates from a human donor who had recovered from COVID-19. In nucleotides, the CDR3 is TGTGCCAGCTCACCACAACAGGGGGTAACCTATGGCTACACCTTC. Its protein is CASSPQQGVTYGYTF. Drawing the rest from reference TRBV18 and TRBJ1-2, the complete variable domain is NAGVMQNPRHLVRRRGQEARLRCSPMKGHSHVYWYRQLPEEGLKFMVYLQKENIIDESGMPKERFSAEFPKEGPSILRIQQVVRGDSAAYFCASSPQQGVTYGYTFGSGTRLTVV.